This entry lists 32 T cell receptor beta chains sequenced from one sample in a study of glioma-infiltrating T cells after dendritic cell vaccination. Time point given: after dendritic cell vaccination, including at tumor progression/relapse. Produced via immunoSEQ multiplex PCR; TCRdb's table is partial and in-frame only. The sample lists 75,000 to 85,000 clones; around nine tenths were seen once. Sample: blood, taken after dendritic cell vaccination. The receptors here all came from a human donor with glioblastoma.

The rearrangement uses TRBV7-9 and TRBJ1-1; the D gene is possibly TRBD1 (5 bases). V was clipped by 5 bases and J by 5 bases, with 18 bases between them. CDR3 length: 15 residues. The germline gives CDR1 SEHNR, CDR2 FQNEAQ (reference sequence). CDR3 protein: CASSARDPGRTEAFF. The DNA of the CDR3 is TGTGCCAGCAGCGCGCGGGACCCTGGGAGGACTGAAGCTTTCTTT. The variable domain in full, with the rest retrieved from reference TRBV7-9 and TRBJ1-1, is DTGVSQNPRHKITKRGQNVTFRCDPISEHNRLYWYRQTLGQGPEFLTYFQNEAQLEKSRLLSDRFSAERPKGSFSTLEIQRTEQGDSAMYLCASSARDPGRTEAFFGQGTRLTVV.

This chain uses TRBV7-2 with TRBJ1-5; no clear D gene. The CDR3 covers 18 residues. Trimming stripped 4 bases from V and 0 bases from J, with 19 bases between. Germline V CDR1 and CDR2: SGHTA, FQGNSA. The CDR3 here is CASSSATEATYSNQPQHF. For the CDR3, the DNA is TGTGCCAGCAGCTCGGCGACCGAAGCGACGTATAGCAATCAGCCCCAGCATTTT. Filled out from reference TRBV7-2 and TRBJ1-5, the complete variable domain reads GAGVSQSPSNKVTEKGKDVELRCDPISGHTALYWYRQSLGQGLEFLIYFQGNSAPDKSGLPSDRFSAERTGGSVSTLTIQRTQQEDSAVYLCASSSATEATYSNQPQHFGDGTRLSIL.

CDR3 amino acids: CASSQPGQDIFSVAKNIQYF. CDR3 DNA: TGCGCCAGCAGTCAACCAGGACAGGACATCTTTTCGGTAGCCAAAAACATTCAGTACTTC. The chain has TRBV23-1 and TRBJ2-4, with 7 bases matching TRBD1. TRBV23-1 is an ORF, with its function uncertain. The CDR3 is 20 residues long. The ends lost 2 bases at V and 0 bases at J; junction bases unmatched: 16.

The DNA of the CDR3 is TGTGCCAGCAGCGTAGACAGGGCAGAGACCCAGTACTTC. This encodes CASSVDRAETQYF. The chain joins TRBV9 to TRBJ2-5; D might be TRBD1 (6 bases). The germline V gene encodes CDR1 SGDLS and CDR2 YYNGEE. V was trimmed by 0 bases and J by 4 bases, leaving 7 bases between them. The CDR3 extends over 13 amino acids.

The chain recombines TRBV5-1 with TRBJ2-1; 10 bases align to TRBD1. This CDR3 contains 15 residues. CDR1 is SGHRS, CDR2 YFSETQ, per germline. The V and J ends lost 4 bases and 2 bases, in that order; junction bases with no gene match: 3. The CDR3, as DNA: TGCGCCAGCAGCACCGGGACAGGGGCCTACAATGAGCAGTTCTTC. It specifies CASSTGTGAYNEQFF.

This clone was picked up one time. The chain has TRBV19 and TRBJ2-5, with D uncertain. Germline V gene lookup returns CDR1 LNHDA and CDR2 SQIVND (reference sequence). V dropped 4 bases and J dropped 2 bases, with 11 bases sitting between them. CDR3 size: 14 residues. CDR3 coding DNA: TGTGCCAGTAGTAGCAAATACGGTCAAGAGACCCAGTACTTC. Protein sequence: CASSSKYGQETQYF.

CDR3 in DNA: TGTGCCAGCAGCGTCGGACACACAGATACGCAGTATTTT. It yields the protein CASSVGHTDTQYF. This chain uses TRBV9 with TRBJ2-3; maybe TRBD1 (5 bases). Trimming left V 2 bases short and J 2 bases short, with 6 bases between. Germline V lookup: CDR1 SGDLS, CDR2 YYNGEE. There are 13 residues in the CDR3.

The chain joins TRBV2 to TRBJ2-1, with D tentatively TRBD2 (6 bases). Per germline, CDR1 SNHLY and CDR2 FYNNEI. The CDR3 runs 13 residues. CDR3 residues: CDTRGGTYNEQFF. The CDR3 region has the DNA TGTGATACGAGGGGAGGAACCTACAATGAGCAGTTCTTC.

The chain joins TRBV5-1 to TRBJ2-5, with D tentatively TRBD1 (5 bases). V was cut by 2 bases and J by 3 bases, with 14 bases left in between. This CDR3 comprises 15 residues. Per germline, CDR1 SGHRS and CDR2 YFSETQ. CDR3 loop: CASSFQGLVEETQYF. The CDR3 coding sequence is TGCGCCAGCAGCTTCCAGGGTTTGGTCGAAGAGACCCAGTACTTC.

The chain combines TRBV12-5 with TRBJ1-5; no definite D call. CDR3 length: 12 residues. CDR1 and CDR2 (germline): LGHNT, FRNRAP. With 5 bases removed from V and 9 bases from J, the gap between germline ends came to 11 bases. CDR3 DNA: TGTGCTAGTGGTCCCCCGGGTGGGCCCCAGCATTTT. Residues: CASGPPGGPQHF.

The CDR3 region has the DNA TGCGCCAGCAGCTCGCCAGGGAAATCTGGCTACACCTTC. This translates into CASSSPGKSGYTF. The chain recombines TRBV5-1 with TRBJ1-2; perhaps TRBD1 as D (5 bases). The CDR3 length is 13 residues. Germline-derived CDR1 and CDR2 are SGHRS and YFSETQ. With 3 bases removed from V and 7 bases from J, the gap between germline ends came to 13 bases.

The chain uses TRBV7-6 and TRBJ2-5, with D perhaps TRBD1 (8 bases). Germline V CDR1 and CDR2: SGHVS, FNYEAQ. This CDR3 spans 17 amino acids. The V gene lost 6 bases and the J gene lost 3 bases, with 23 bases spanning the gap. The CDR3: CASSSIGGTGLKETQYF. The DNA for the CDR3 is TGTGCCAGCAGTTCAATCGGGGGGACAGGATTAAAAGAGACCCAGTACTTC. Complete variable domain (other parts from reference TRBV7-6 and TRBJ2-5): GAGVSQSPRYKVTKRGQDVALRCDPISGHVSLYWYRQALGQGPEFLTYFNYEAQQDKSGLPNDRFSAERPEGSISTLTIQRTEQRDSAMYRCASSSIGGTGLKETQYFGPGTRLLVL.

The CDR3 DNA is TGCGCCAGCAGCTTGGCCGGGGGGGCGAGCTACGAGCAGTACTTC. It translates to CASSLAGGASYEQYF. J is TRBJ2-7 and V is TRBV5-1; 8 nucleotides agree with TRBD2. J gave up 3 bases and V 0 bases, and 5 bases lay outside the gene matches. The CDR3 spans 15 residues. The germline CDR1 and CDR2 sequences are SGHRS and YFSETQ.

The rearrangement uses TRBV19 and TRBJ1-2; D not resolved. V gave up 9 bases and J gave up 3 bases, with 5 bases separating them. This CDR3 comprises 10 residues. Germline CDR1 is LNHDA and CDR2 is SQIVND (reference sequence). The CDR3 loop is CASNYYGYTF. DNA for the CDR3: TGTGCCAGCAACTACTATGGCTACACCTTC.

This chain connects TRBV6-5 to TRBJ1-2, with 11 bases aligning to TRBD1. V trimming: 4 bases; J trimming: 5 bases; junction bases outside the gene matches: 6. Germline values: CDR1 MNHEY, CDR2 SVGAGI. The CDR3 is 15 residues long. The CDR3 region has the DNA TGTGCCAGCAGTTTCCGGACAGGGGGCGCATATGGCTACACCTTC. Its translation is CASSFRTGGAYGYTF.

The chain carries TRBV7-3 and TRBJ2-7; D may be TRBD2 (5 bases). This CDR3 has 14 residues. Trimming took off 6 bases at V and 0 bases at J, with 12 bases between the two ends. Germline V gene data show CDR1 as SGHTA and CDR2 as FQGTGA. The CDR3 DNA reads as TGTGCCAGCAGACCTACGGGGAGCTCCTACGAGCAGTACTTC. It yields the protein CASRPTGSSYEQYF.

The rearrangement links TRBV18 to TRBJ2-5; D possibly corresponds to TRBD2 (5 bases). The germline V gene has CDR1 KGHSH and CDR2 LQKENI. The CDR3 totals 14 residues. The V gene lost 3 bases and the J gene lost 5 bases, with 13 bases spanning the gap. The CDR3 protein is CASSPNLRGETQYF. The CDR3 region has the DNA TGTGCCAGCTCACCTAACCTCCGCGGGGAGACCCAGTACTTC.

V usage is TRBV5-1 and J usage is TRBJ1-3, with D perhaps TRBD1 (6 bases). There are 16 residues in the CDR3. CDR1 and CDR2 (germline): SGHRS, YFSETQ. V gave up 4 bases and J gave up 0 bases, with 14 bases separating them. CDR3 region: CASSPLTGASGNTIYF. The CDR3, as DNA: TGCGCCAGCAGCCCGCTGACAGGAGCCTCTGGAAACACCATATATTTT.

The J gene is TRBJ2-1, the V gene TRBV6-4, with D maybe TRBD1 (6 bases). Trimming removed 6 bases at V and 11 bases at J, with 20 bases between. The CDR3 consists of 14 residues. CDR1 is MRHNA, CDR2 SNTAGT, per germline. Here the CDR3 reads CASSSDGLGQQQFF. The CDR3 DNA follows: TGTGCCAGCAGCAGTGACGGACTTGGACAGCAGCAGTTCTTC.

V usage is TRBV5-1 and J usage is TRBJ1-2; D is possibly TRBD1 (5 bases). V shed 6 bases and J shed 5 bases, with 14 bases lying between them. Germline V lookup: CDR1 SGHRS, CDR2 YFSETQ. The length of the CDR3 is 13 residues. The CDR3 DNA reads TGCGCCAGCAATTTGGGGACTGAATATGGCTACACCTTC. It translates to CASNLGTEYGYTF. Complete variable domain (other parts from reference TRBV5-1 and TRBJ1-2): KAGVTQTPRYLIKTRGQQVTLSCSPISGHRSVSWYQQTPGQGLQFLFEYFSETQRNKGNFPGRFSGRQFSNSRSEMNVSTLELGDSALYLCASNLGTEYGYTFGSGTRLTVV.

V gene TRBV18 combines with J gene TRBJ1-2, with D perhaps TRBD1 (5 bases). Germline V gene sequence: CDR1 KGHSH, CDR2 LQKENI. The CDR3 contains 13 residues. V lost 0 bases to trimming and J lost 7 bases, with 9 bases between them. The CDR3 loop is CASSPPYRPGYTF. The CDR3 DNA sequence: TGTGCCAGCTCACCACCCTACAGGCCTGGCTACACCTTC.

The chain employs TRBV27 and TRBJ2-2; D call uncertain. The germline V and J ends were trimmed by 6 bases and 0 bases, with 14 bases remaining between them. The CDR3 runs to 16 residues. Germline CDR1 is MNHEY and CDR2 is SMNVEV (reference sequence). The CDR3 loop reads CASSPSRSANTGELFF. The CDR3 DNA reads TGTGCCAGCAGCCCCTCGAGGAGCGCGAACACCGGGGAGCTGTTTTTT.

The V and J genes are TRBV7-9 and TRBJ1-4; tentative D call: TRBD1 (5 bases). Germline assignment: CDR1 SEHNR and CDR2 FQNEAQ (reference sequence). V was pared by 2 bases and J by 5 bases, with 9 bases between. This CDR3 comprises 14 residues. This CDR3 reads CASSLFAGNEKLFF. CDR3 in DNA: TGTGCCAGCAGCTTATTTGCAGGGAATGAAAAACTGTTTTTT.

The table lists this clone with a count of one. V is TRBV10-3 and J is TRBJ2-1, with D perhaps TRBD2 (6 bases). The V gene lost 3 bases and the J gene lost 0 bases, with 12 bases spanning the gap. This CDR3 comprises 16 residues. In germline, CDR1 is ENHRY, CDR2 SYGVKD. CDR3 DNA sequence: TGTGCCATCAGTGACGGGGACTTGAGCTCCTACAATGAGCAGTTCTTC. Translated, it gives CAISDGDLSSYNEQFF.

As DNA, the CDR3 is TGTGCCAGCAGGGAGGACAGGGGGAGGACTGAAGCTTTCTTT. It encodes CASREDRGRTEAFF. The chain recombines TRBV6-1 with TRBJ1-1; 10 bases are shared with TRBD1. Germline V gives CDR1 MNHNS, CDR2 SASEGT. V gave up 6 bases and J gave up 5 bases; unmatched junction bases: 6. The CDR3 is 14 residues long.

This chain links TRBV6-1 with TRBJ1-1; D may be TRBD1 (5 bases). Trimming shortened V by 4 bases and J by 0 bases, and 9 bases separated the two germline ends. CDR1 is MNHNS, CDR2 SASEGT, per germline. The CDR3 totals 14 residues. The CDR3 reads CASSADSLNTEAFF. In nucleotides, the CDR3 is TGTGCCAGCAGTGCCGACAGTCTGAACACTGAAGCTTTCTTT.

The chain recombines TRBV18 with TRBJ1-3; D call uncertain. Germline V gene lookup returns CDR1 KGHSH and CDR2 LQKENI. There are 15 residues in the CDR3. Trimming cost V 5 bases and J 0 bases, with 11 bases left between them. CDR3 in DNA: TGTGCCAGCTCAAATTCACATCACTCTGGAAACACCATATATTTT. Protein product: CASSNSHHSGNTIYF.

The chain links TRBV6-1 to TRBJ2-7, with D tentatively TRBD1 (5 bases). CDR1 is MNHNS and CDR2 is SASEGT in the germline V gene. The V and J ends lost 8 bases and 2 bases respectively, with 19 bases between them. There are 15 residues in the CDR3. CDR3 sequence: CASSLTGHGPYEQYF. DNA for the CDR3: TGTGCCAGCTCCTTGACTGGACACGGACCCTACGAGCAGTACTTC.

This chain uses TRBV4-3 with TRBJ2-1, with 7 bases that match TRBD1. This CDR3 has 16 amino acids. After removal of 4 bases from V and 4 bases from J, the junction contained 10 bases not matched to a gene. Per the germline V gene, CDR1 is LGHNA and CDR2 is YSLEER. CDR3 residues: CASSPRRDRAYNEQFF. The CDR3 DNA reads TGCGCCAGCAGCCCAAGACGGGACAGAGCTTACAATGAGCAGTTCTTC.

For the CDR3, the DNA is TGTGCCAGCAGTTTCCTGCTGGAGGGGCAGGAGCAGTACTTC. This sequence encodes CASSFLLEGQEQYF. The chain links TRBV5-6 to TRBJ2-7, with D tentatively TRBD2 (6 bases). V dropped 5 bases and J dropped 7 bases, with 19 bases sitting between them. The CDR3 totals 14 residues. Per the germline V gene, CDR1 is SGHDT and CDR2 is YYEEEE.

The rearrangement joins TRBV5-4 to TRBJ2-5; 7 bases align to TRBD1. The CDR3 spans 14 residues. The germline gives CDR1 SGHNT, CDR2 YYREEE (reference sequence). Germline trimming cut 2 bases from V and 5 bases from J; bases unmatched to any gene: 6. The CDR3 coding sequence is TGTGCCAGCAGCTTTACAGGGGTGCCTGAGACCCAGTACTTC. It codes for CASSFTGVPETQYF.

The chain is built from TRBV7-2 and TRBJ2-3, with TRBD2 matching over 7 bases. This CDR3 region has 15 residues. Germline V lookup: CDR1 SGHTA, CDR2 FQGNSA. With 5 bases clipped from V and 0 bases from J, the junction kept 5 bases outside the gene matches. The CDR3 bases are TGTGCCAGCAGCCCCCGAGCGGGGAGCACAGATACGCAGTATTTT. Translated: CASSPRAGSTDTQYF.